The present T cell receptor (beta chain) was sequenced within a study of molecular identifiers for immune sequencing clone quantification. Study-wide findings and caveats: Over 99% of CMV-specific effector molecules, but under 1% of naive ones, were in clones above 20 copies.

This CDR3 comprises 16 residues. Trimming cost V 5 bases and J 5 bases; bases outside gene matches: 14. TCRdb called the PCR reads again in MiXCR, with one record for every CDR3 protein. The data contain about 640,000 distinct CDR3 sequences, less than 20% of them singletons. This clonotype was counted a few times. Its antigen is as yet unknown. Sequencing was performed on naive CD8+ T cells from blood, with Jurkat cell RNA spiked in. As for subset: FACS-sorted CD8+CD4-CCR7+CD45RA+ naive T cells. The rearrangement links TRBV12-3 or TRBV12-4 to TRBJ2-5; 7 nucleotides agree with TRBD2. This sequence originates from a human donor in good health. Some libraries in this study had Jurkat cell RNA spiked in. As DNA, the CDR3 is TGTGCCAGCAGTCCGACTAGCCGGATGGAGGGGGAGACCCAGTACTTC. Translating it yields CASSPTSRMEGETQYF.